The TCR beta chain under discussion was sequenced for a study of blood T cell repertoires in COVID-19. Under the authors' procedure: Quantification of nucleated cells was approximated via reference gene primer amplification. The protocol was immunoSEQ multiplex PCR, while the TCRdb copy is restricted to in-frame clones and leaves out a portion. D and trimming were read from the DNA, whereas the V and J calls and clone size are those reported in that table. The sample holds around 260,000 clones, under 90% seen once. The CDR3 runs 12 residues. With 5 bases removed from V and 6 bases from J, the gap between germline ends came to 8 bases. Per the germline V gene, CDR1 is MNHEY and CDR2 is SVGEGT.

This receptor was identified in a woman aged 45-60 years who had recovered from COVID-19. The sequenced sample was peripheral blood. The chain has TRBV6-2 or TRBV6-3 and TRBJ2-1, with D possibly being TRBD2 (5 bases). The DNA for the CDR3 is TGTGCCAGCAGTCGGGATTCCAATGAGCAGTTCTTC. It encodes CASSRDSNEQFF.